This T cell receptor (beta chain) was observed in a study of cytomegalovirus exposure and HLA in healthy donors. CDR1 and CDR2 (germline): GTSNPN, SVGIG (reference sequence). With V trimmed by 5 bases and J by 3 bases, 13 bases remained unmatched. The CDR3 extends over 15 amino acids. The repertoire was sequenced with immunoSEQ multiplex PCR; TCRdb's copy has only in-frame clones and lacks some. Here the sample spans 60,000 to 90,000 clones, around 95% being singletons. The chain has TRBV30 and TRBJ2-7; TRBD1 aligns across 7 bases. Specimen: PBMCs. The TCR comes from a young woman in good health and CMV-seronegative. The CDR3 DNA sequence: TGTGCCTGGGGGATTTCGGACAGGTACCACTACGAGCAGTACTTC. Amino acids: CAWGISDRYHYEQYF.